This TCR beta chain was obtained from a study of blood T cell repertoires in COVID-19. Background on the study: Samples taken during acute and convalescent COVID-19 were collected in the United States, Italy and Spain. T cells, B-cell-depleted T cells, or PBMCs provided the cDNA or gDNA that served as material.

As originally analysed: How many nucleated cells were present was estimated from reference gene primer amplification. Measured with immunoSEQ multiplex PCR; TCRdb has only the in-frame clones, and not every one. V and J calls and clone size are copied from that table; D and trimming were computed from the DNA. Of under 120,000 clones listed, around 66% are singletons. This clone was counted once. The CDR3 runs to 13 residues. Per the germline V gene, CDR1 is SEHNR and CDR2 is FQNEAQ (reference sequence). Deletions cut 2 bases from V and 1 base from J, with 6 bases between. The source material was peripheral blood. The gene calls are TRBV7-9 and TRBJ2-7; D call uncertain. The receptor was isolated from a man of 80 years or more with acute or convalescent COVID-19. The chain's CDR3 is CASSLIGSYEQYF. The CDR3 bases are TGTGCCAGCAGCTTAATCGGTTCCTACGAGCAGTACTTC.